This T cell receptor (beta chain) was recorded in a study of spatial heterogeneity in lung cancer. Study-wide context: The study consistently detected more beta-chain than alpha-chain sequences. The average appearance count of each unique TCR and UMI combination in raw reads was more than nine.

The time point was: sample taken at primary tumor resection. In each case, whole RNA from tumor, nontumor lung or frozen PBMC was sequenced unsorted. The donors, fewer than 95 patients with untreated early-stage non-small cell lung cancer, provided the samples. TCRdb independently ran MiXCR on the 5' RACE reads; one entry per CDR3 protein. Of fewer than 40,000 distinct CDR3 sequences in the sample, 6.5% to 8.5% were seen once. In its sample, this clonotype was seen many times. No antigen is known for it. Study-level points and caveats: Tumor TCRs that were ubiquitous and expanded showed up in blood more at resection than follow-up.

This clonotype was obtained from a male donor with early-stage non-small cell lung cancer. Source: PBMCs, taken at surgery.

CDR3 loop: CASTPRSPYNSPLHF. The CDR3 coding sequence is TGTGCCAGCACCCCGCGGAGTCCCTATAATTCACCCCTCCACTTT. J is TRBJ1-6 and V is TRBV5-6, with D uncertain. V lost 6 bases, J lost 2 bases, and 12 bases lay in between. Germline CDR1 and CDR2: SGHDT and YYEEEE. The length of the CDR3 is 15 residues.